This T cell receptor beta chain was observed in a study of blood T cell repertoires in COVID-19. Study-level background: Collection of acute and convalescent COVID-19 samples took place in the United States, Italy and Spain. The cDNA or gDNA used as material had been derived from T cells, B-cell-depleted T cells, or PBMCs.

Per the study methods: By means of reference gene primer amplification, nucleated cell counts were estimated. Assay: immunoSEQ multiplex PCR; the TCRdb copy retains only in-frame clones and omits some. D and trimming come from the DNA, and the V and J calls and clone size come from that table. The table shows approximately 45,000 clones, with over 70% occurring only once. The ends lost 5 bases at V and 3 bases at J; junction bases unmatched: 8. The CDR3 is 15 amino acids. CDR1 is PRHDT, CDR2 FYEKMQ, per germline (reference sequence). V usage is TRBV13 and J usage is TRBJ2-7, with TRBD2 matching over 9 bases. The source material was peripheral blood. The clonotype originates from a human donor in a cohort sampled during active COVID-19. CDR3: CASSPRGSGSYEQYF. The CDR3 DNA is TGTGCCAGCAGCCCCCGGGGTAGCGGGAGCTACGAGCAGTACTTC.